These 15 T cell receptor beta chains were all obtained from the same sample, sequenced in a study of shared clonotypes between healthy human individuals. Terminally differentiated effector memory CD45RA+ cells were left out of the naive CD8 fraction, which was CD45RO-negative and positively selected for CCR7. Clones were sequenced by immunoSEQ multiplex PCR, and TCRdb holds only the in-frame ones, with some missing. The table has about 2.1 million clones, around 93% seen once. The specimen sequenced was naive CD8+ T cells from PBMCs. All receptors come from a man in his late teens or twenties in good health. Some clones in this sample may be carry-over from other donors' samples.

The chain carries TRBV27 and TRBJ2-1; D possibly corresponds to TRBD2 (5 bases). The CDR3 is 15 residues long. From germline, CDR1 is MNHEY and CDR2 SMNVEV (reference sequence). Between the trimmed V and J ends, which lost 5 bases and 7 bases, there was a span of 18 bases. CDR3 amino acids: CASSARGRVANEQFF. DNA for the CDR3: TGTGCCAGCAGTGCACGGGGTCGCGTCGCGAATGAGCAGTTCTTC.

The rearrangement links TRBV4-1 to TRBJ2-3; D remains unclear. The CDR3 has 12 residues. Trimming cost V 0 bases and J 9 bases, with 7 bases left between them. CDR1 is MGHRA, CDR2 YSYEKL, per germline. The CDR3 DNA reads TGCGCCAGCAGCCAAGACCCCAAGACGCAGTATTTT. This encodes CASSQDPKTQYF.

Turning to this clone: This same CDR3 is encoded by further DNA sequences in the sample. CDR3 sequence: CASSVGGDNQPQHF. Written as DNA, the CDR3 is TGTGCCAGCAGCGTAGGTGGGGACAATCAGCCCCAGCATTTT. This chain links TRBV9 with TRBJ1-5; D ambiguous. This CDR3 comprises 14 residues. V was shortened by 0 bases and J by 3 bases, with 7 bases between the two germline ends. Per the germline V gene, CDR1 is SGDLS and CDR2 is YYNGEE.

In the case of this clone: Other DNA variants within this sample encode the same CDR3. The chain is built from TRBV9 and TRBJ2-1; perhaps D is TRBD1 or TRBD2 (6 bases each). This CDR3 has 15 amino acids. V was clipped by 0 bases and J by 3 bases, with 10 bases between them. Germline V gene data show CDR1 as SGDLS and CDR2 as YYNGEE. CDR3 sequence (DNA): TGTGCCAGCAGCGTAGAAGGGGGGAGCTACAATGAGCAGTTCTTC. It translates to CASSVEGGSYNEQFF.

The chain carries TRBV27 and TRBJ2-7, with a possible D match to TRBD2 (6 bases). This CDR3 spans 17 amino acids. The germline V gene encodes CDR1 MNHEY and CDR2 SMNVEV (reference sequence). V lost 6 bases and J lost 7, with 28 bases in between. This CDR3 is CASRHPTNRDSLGEQYF. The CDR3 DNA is TGTGCCAGCAGACACCCCACTAACCGGGACTCCCTGGGGGAGCAGTACTTC.

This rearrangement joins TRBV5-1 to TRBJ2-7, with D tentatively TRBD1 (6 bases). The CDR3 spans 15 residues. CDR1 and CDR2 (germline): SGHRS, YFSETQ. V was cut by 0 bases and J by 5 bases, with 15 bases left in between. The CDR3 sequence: CASSLGQGSMHEQYF. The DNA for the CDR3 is TGCGCCAGCAGCTTGGGTCAGGGGAGTATGCACGAGCAGTACTTC.

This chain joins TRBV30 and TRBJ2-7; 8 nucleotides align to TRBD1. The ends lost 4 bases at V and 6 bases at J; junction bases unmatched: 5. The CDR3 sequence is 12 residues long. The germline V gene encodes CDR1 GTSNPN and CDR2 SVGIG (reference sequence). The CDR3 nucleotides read TGTGCCTGGACTTACGGGACAGGCGAGCAGTACTTC. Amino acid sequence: CAWTYGTGEQYF.

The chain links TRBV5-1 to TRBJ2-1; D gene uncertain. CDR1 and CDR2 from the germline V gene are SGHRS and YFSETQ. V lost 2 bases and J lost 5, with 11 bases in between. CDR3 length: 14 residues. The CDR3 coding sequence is TGCGCCAGCAGCTTCCTAGTGGGCAACAATGAGCAGTTCTTC. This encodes CASSFLVGNNEQFF. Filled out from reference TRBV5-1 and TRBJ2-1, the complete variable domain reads KAGVTQTPRYLIKTRGQQVTLSCSPISGHRSVSWYQQTPGQGLQFLFEYFSETQRNKGNFPGRFSGRQFSNSRSEMNVSTLELGDSALYLCASSFLVGNNEQFFGPGTRLTVL.

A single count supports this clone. The CDR3: CASGGLGVTFIDGYTF. In nucleotides, the CDR3 is TGTGCCAGCGGGGGTTTGGGGGTCACCTTTATTGATGGCTACACCTTC. This chain uses TRBV27 with TRBJ1-2; tentatively, D is TRBD1 (5 bases). The V end lost 8 bases, the J end lost 6 bases, and 25 bases lay between the germline ends. This CDR3 contains 16 residues. Germline CDR1 and CDR2: MNHEY and SMNVEV (reference sequence).

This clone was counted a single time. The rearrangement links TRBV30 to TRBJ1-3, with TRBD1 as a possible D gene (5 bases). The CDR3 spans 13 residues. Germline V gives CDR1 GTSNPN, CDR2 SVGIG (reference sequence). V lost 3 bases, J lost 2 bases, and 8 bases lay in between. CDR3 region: CAWRVGAGNTIYF. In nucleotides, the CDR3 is TGTGCCTGGAGGGTAGGGGCTGGAAACACCATATATTTT.

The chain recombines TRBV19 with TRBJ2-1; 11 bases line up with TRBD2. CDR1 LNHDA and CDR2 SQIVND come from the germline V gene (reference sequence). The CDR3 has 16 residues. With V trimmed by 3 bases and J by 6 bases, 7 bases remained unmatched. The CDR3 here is CASSIGTSGATNEQFF. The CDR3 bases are TGTGCCAGTAGTATCGGGACTAGCGGAGCAACCAATGAGCAGTTCTTC. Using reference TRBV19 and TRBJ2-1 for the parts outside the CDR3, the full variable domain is DGGITQSPKYLFRKEGQNVTLSCEQNLNHDAMYWYRQDPGQGLRLIYYSQIVNDFQKGDIAEGYSVSREKKESFPLTVTSAQKNPTAFYLCASSIGTSGATNEQFFGPGTRLTVL.

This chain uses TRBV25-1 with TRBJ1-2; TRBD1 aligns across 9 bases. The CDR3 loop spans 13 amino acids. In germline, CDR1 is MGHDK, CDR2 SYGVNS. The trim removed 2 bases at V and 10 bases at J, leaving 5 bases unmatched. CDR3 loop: CASSEGDREHYTF. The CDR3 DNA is TGTGCCAGCAGTGAAGGGGACAGGGAACACTACACCTTC.

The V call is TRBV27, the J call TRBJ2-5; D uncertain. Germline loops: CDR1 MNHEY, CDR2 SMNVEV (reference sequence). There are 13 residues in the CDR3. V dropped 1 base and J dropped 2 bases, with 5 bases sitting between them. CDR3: CASSLWAQETQYF. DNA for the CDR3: TGTGCCAGCAGTTTATGGGCTCAAGAGACCCAGTACTTC.

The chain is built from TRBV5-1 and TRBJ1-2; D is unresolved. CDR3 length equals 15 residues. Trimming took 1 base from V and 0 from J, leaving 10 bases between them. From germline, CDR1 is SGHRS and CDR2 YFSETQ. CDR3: CASSLSPGANYGYTF. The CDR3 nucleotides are TGCGCCAGCAGCTTGAGTCCTGGGGCTAACTATGGCTACACCTTC. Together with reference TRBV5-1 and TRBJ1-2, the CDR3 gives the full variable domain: KAGVTQTPRYLIKTRGQQVTLSCSPISGHRSVSWYQQTPGQGLQFLFEYFSETQRNKGNFPGRFSGRQFSNSRSEMNVSTLELGDSALYLCASSLSPGANYGYTFGSGTRLTVV.

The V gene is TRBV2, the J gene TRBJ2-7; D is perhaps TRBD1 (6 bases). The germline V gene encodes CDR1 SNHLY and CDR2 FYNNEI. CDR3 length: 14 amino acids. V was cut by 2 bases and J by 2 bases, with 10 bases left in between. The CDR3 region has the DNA TGTGCCAGCAGTGAATCGCGACAGGCCTACGAGCAGTACTTC. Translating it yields CASSESRQAYEQYF.